The 30 T cell receptor beta chains below all came from one sample that was sequenced in a study of blood T cell repertoires in COVID-19. The table came from immunoSEQ multiplex PCR; TCRdb's copy has only in-frame clones and leaves some out. The repertoire holds approximately 200,000 clones, with approximately 81% as singletons. The sample comprised peripheral blood. Source of these receptors: a woman aged 80 or older with acute or convalescent COVID-19.

DNA for the CDR3: TGTGCCAGCAGTTATACCCTAGTAGGCGAGCAGTACTTC. Protein product: CASSYTLVGEQYF. The chain has TRBV6-2 or TRBV6-3 and TRBJ2-7; D gene unclear. Germline-derived CDR1 and CDR2 are MNHEY and SVGEGT. The ends were cut back, 3 bases at V and 6 bases at J, with 12 bases in the middle. The CDR3 totals 13 residues.

This clone has more than one count but fewer than ten. The rearrangement links TRBV6-5 to TRBJ1-1; 7 nucleotides agree with TRBD1. The CDR3 consists of 15 residues. Germline V gives CDR1 MNHEY, CDR2 SVGAGI. With 5 bases clipped from V and 4 bases from J, the junction kept 10 bases outside the gene matches. CDR3 loop: CASSTDAGTVTEAFF. The CDR3, as DNA: TGTGCCAGCAGTACGGATGCTGGGACAGTCACTGAAGCTTTCTTT.

The chain links TRBV7-9 to TRBJ2-5; TRBD1 is a possible D gene (6 bases). V was trimmed by 5 bases and J by 1 base, leaving 11 bases between them. CDR3 length: 14 amino acids. Germline V gene sequence: CDR1 SEHNR, CDR2 FQNEAQ (reference sequence). The chain's CDR3 is CASSENRVQETQYF. CDR3 coding DNA: TGTGCCAGCAGCGAGAACAGGGTCCAAGAGACCCAGTACTTC.

The chain carries TRBV19 and TRBJ1-5; D is ambiguous. The V end lost 8 bases, the J end lost 5 bases, and 13 bases lay between the germline ends. CDR3 length equals 13 residues. Germline lookup yields CDR1 LNHDA and CDR2 SQIVND (reference sequence). DNA for the CDR3: TGTGCCAGTGAAGGCAGGTACTATCAGCCCCAGCATTTT. The encoded protein is CASEGRYYQPQHF.

This rearrangement joins TRBV4-2 to TRBJ1-4; D uncertain. Germline-derived CDR1 and CDR2 are LGHNA and YNFKEQ. Trimming shortened V by 3 bases and J by 0 bases, and 8 bases separated the two germline ends. CDR3 size: 15 residues. DNA for the CDR3: TGTGCCAGCAGCCAGGGGAGTACAACTAATGAAAAACTGTTTTTT. Its protein product is CASSQGSTTNEKLFF.

The chain links TRBV18 to TRBJ1-1; 7 nucleotides line up with TRBD1. The CDR3 loop spans 16 amino acids. The V and J ends lost 3 bases and 0 bases, in that order; junction bases with no gene match: 7. Germline lookup yields CDR1 KGHSH and CDR2 LQKENI. The CDR3 nucleotides are TGTGCCAGCTCACCTCCGGGACAGAAATTGAACACTGAAGCTTTCTTT. As protein: CASSPPGQKLNTEAFF.

The gene calls are TRBV4-2 and TRBJ2-3; 7 bases are shared with TRBD2. The CDR3 is 18 amino acids. V was clipped by 4 bases and J by 5 bases; unmatched bases: 18. Germline V gives CDR1 LGHNA, CDR2 YNFKEQ. The CDR3 DNA is TGTGCCAGCAGCCGACAACGTTCCCTAGCGGCAACGGGAGATACGCAGTATTTT. The encoded protein is CASSRQRSLAATGDTQYF.

This chain connects TRBV19 to TRBJ1-5; D is unresolved. This CDR3 is 12 amino acids long. Germline V CDR1 and CDR2: LNHDA, SQIVND (reference sequence). The ends were cut back, 7 bases at V and 4 bases at J, with 8 bases in the middle. The CDR3 DNA sequence: TGTGCCAGTACCCAATCAAATCAGCCCCAGCATTTT. Its translation: CASTQSNQPQHF.

This chain connects TRBV18 to TRBJ2-7; D is perhaps TRBD2 (6 bases). V was cut by 1 base and J by 2 bases, with 12 bases left in between. This CDR3 has 15 amino acids. Germline V gene sequence: CDR1 KGHSH, CDR2 LQKENI. The CDR3 protein is CASSPRAEGTYEQYF. The CDR3 nucleotides are TGTGCCAGCTCACCACGGGCGGAGGGGACCTACGAGCAGTACTTC.

This sequence joins TRBV4-1 and TRBJ1-1, with 8 bases fitting TRBD1. Germline loops: CDR1 MGHRA, CDR2 YSYEKL. This CDR3 spans 15 amino acids. Trimming cost V 3 bases and J 1 base; bases outside gene matches: 4. The CDR3 nucleotides are TGCGCCAGCAGCCATGGGGACAGGAAGAACACTGAAGCTTTCTTT. This sequence encodes CASSHGDRKNTEAFF.

CDR3 protein: CASSRREAGELFF. For the CDR3, the DNA is TGTGCCAGCAGCCGTAGGGAGGCCGGGGAGCTGTTTTTT. The chain has TRBV6-5 and TRBJ2-2, with D tentatively TRBD2 (6 bases). Trimming pared 6 bases from V and 6 bases from J, leaving 11 bases between. Germline V gives CDR1 MNHEY, CDR2 SVGAGI. The CDR3 contains 13 residues.

The chain employs TRBV12-3 or TRBV12-4 and TRBJ2-7; D call uncertain. CDR3 length: 12 amino acids. With 8 bases removed from V and 5 bases from J, the gap between germline ends came to 13 bases. The CDR3 sequence is CASSDLLDEQYF. DNA of the CDR3: TGTGCCAGCTCCGACCTTCTAGACGAGCAGTACTTC.

This clone was found a few times. The chain carries TRBV6-4 and TRBJ2-7; D is uncertain. This CDR3 has 13 amino acids. Trimming left V 7 bases short and J 3 bases short, with 13 bases between. CDR1 is MRHNA, CDR2 SNTAGT, per germline. CDR3: CASTLPMVYEQYF. In DNA, the CDR3 is TGTGCCAGCACCCTTCCTATGGTCTACGAGCAGTACTTC.

This clone was seen once. The CDR3 bases are TGTGCCACCAATCGAGGACAGGGGAATGACTACACCTTC. Its translation is CATNRGQGNDYTF. The chain combines TRBV6-5 with TRBJ1-2; 9 bases are shared with TRBD1. Germline CDR1 and CDR2: MNHEY and SVGAGI. This CDR3 has 13 residues. The ends lost 10 bases at V and 10 bases at J; junction bases unmatched: 13.

This clone has a handful of counts. The chain has TRBV27 and TRBJ2-1; D unresolved. CDR3 length: 13 residues. Germline V gene data show CDR1 as MNHEY and CDR2 as SMNVEV (reference sequence). With 5 bases removed from V and 4 bases from J, the gap between germline ends came to 9 bases. As DNA, the CDR3 is TGTGCCAGCAGTCTAAGTTGGTACAATGAGCAGTTCTTC. It yields the protein CASSLSWYNEQFF.

About this clone itself: Additional DNA sequences in this sample encode the identical CDR3. The chain is built from TRBV27 and TRBJ2-7, with D possibly TRBD2 on 6 matching bases. The germline gives CDR1 MNHEY, CDR2 SMNVEV (reference sequence). The CDR3 covers 15 residues. With 6 bases removed from V and 1 base from J, the gap between germline ends came to 16 bases. CDR3 nucleotides: TGTGCCAGCAGCCCGAGGGGCGGGAATTCCTACGAGCAGTACTTC. This codes for CASSPRGGNSYEQYF.

V usage is TRBV20-1 and J usage is TRBJ2-3; D ambiguous. V was cut by 3 bases and J by 6 bases, with 10 bases left in between. Germline lookup yields CDR1 DFQATT and CDR2 SNEGSKA (reference sequence). The CDR3 has 12 amino acids. CDR3 nucleotides: TGCAGTGCTAGTTCCAGCAGGGATACGCAGTATTTT. Its translation is CSASSSRDTQYF.

This clone was seen a few times. This chain links TRBV12-3 or TRBV12-4 with TRBJ1-5; TRBD1 matches 7 bases. The CDR3 extends over 13 amino acids. V lost 7 bases, J lost 6 bases, and 6 bases stayed unmatched. CDR3 bases: TGTGCCAGCACCCGACAGGGTCTTCAGCCCCAGCATTTT. It yields the protein CASTRQGLQPQHF.

This clone turned up a few times. The J gene is TRBJ2-7, the V gene TRBV30, with 7 bases matching TRBD2. This CDR3 contains 15 residues. Unmatched junction bases numbered 11, after V lost 0 bases and J lost 6 bases. Per germline, CDR1 GTSNPN and CDR2 SVGIG (reference sequence). CDR3 residues: CAWSVRGRVEGEQYF. CDR3 sequence (DNA): TGTGCCTGGAGTGTACGAGGGAGGGTCGAGGGCGAGCAGTACTTC.

The chain is built from TRBV11-3 and TRBJ1-6; D unclear. This CDR3 spans 14 amino acids. CDR1 is SGHNT, CDR2 YENEEA, per germline. V gave up 3 bases and J gave up 7 bases, with 10 bases separating them. The CDR3 DNA is TGTGCCAGCAGCTTCCCGGGAGGGAATTCACCCCTCCACTTT. Protein product: CASSFPGGNSPLHF.

This chain uses TRBV7-9 with TRBJ1-3; weak D call: TRBD1 (6 bases). The CDR3 consists of 16 residues. Germline lookup yields CDR1 SEHNR and CDR2 FQNEAQ (reference sequence). The ends were cut back, 5 bases at V and 2 bases at J, with 16 bases in the middle. The CDR3 sequence is CASSPSGGPTGNTIYF. CDR3 in DNA: TGTGCCAGCAGCCCTTCGGGGGGCCCGACTGGAAACACCATATATTTT.

This clone was seen only once. The rearrangement links TRBV2 to TRBJ1-2, with a possible D match to TRBD1 (6 bases). The germline V and J ends were trimmed by 3 bases and 3 bases, with 8 bases remaining between them. CDR1 SNHLY and CDR2 FYNNEI come from the germline V gene. The length of the CDR3 is 13 residues. DNA of the CDR3: TGTGCCAGCAGTGAGAGGACAGACTATGGCTACACCTTC. Residues: CASSERTDYGYTF. Looking up the rest from reference TRBV2 and TRBJ1-2 gives the full variable domain: EPEVTQTPSHQVTQMGQEVILRCVPISNHLYFYWYRQILGQKVEFLVSFYNNEISEKSEIFDDQFSVERPDGSNFTLKIRSTKLEDSAMYFCASSERTDYGYTFGSGTRLTVV.

This clone was seen once. The V and J genes are TRBV28 and TRBJ1-2; 10 positions agree with TRBD1. The CDR3 extends over 15 amino acids. CDR1 MDHEN and CDR2 SYDVKM come from the germline V gene. Germline trimming cut 4 bases from V and 4 bases from J; bases unmatched to any gene: 6. This CDR3 reads CASSSSGTGAYGYTF. The CDR3 coding sequence is TGTGCCAGCAGTTCGTCCGGGACAGGGGCCTATGGCTACACCTTC.

The V and J genes are TRBV30 and TRBJ1-1; D unresolved. The CDR3 runs 13 residues. The germline V gene has CDR1 GTSNPN and CDR2 SVGIG (reference sequence). V gave up 4 bases and J gave up 0 bases, with 9 bases separating them. DNA for the CDR3: TGTGCCTGGAATGCCGGGTTGAACACTGAAGCTTTCTTT. Its translation is CAWNAGLNTEAFF.

The chain uses TRBV30 and TRBJ1-2; 8 positions match TRBD1. The germline V gene encodes CDR1 GTSNPN and CDR2 SVGIG (reference sequence). The CDR3 is made up of 14 amino acids. The trim removed 5 bases at V and 3 bases at J, leaving 8 bases unmatched. CDR3 sequence (DNA): TGTGCCTGGGCCGGGACAGGATGGGACTATGGCTACACCTTC. This codes for CAWAGTGWDYGYTF.

The V gene is TRBV21-1, the J gene TRBJ2-7; TRBD2, as called in the table, went unchecked against the DNA. TRBV21-1 is assigned pseudogene status. CDR3 length: 16 residues. CDR3 DNA sequence: TGTGCCAGCAGCAAAAGGACGGGAAGTCCCCCCTACGAGCAGTACTTC. Protein product: CASSKRTGSPPYEQYF.

The gene calls are TRBV11-2 and TRBJ2-3, with 13 bases matching TRBD2. V dropped 5 bases and J dropped 2; count of bases not matched to a gene: 7. This CDR3 has 17 residues. The germline V gene has CDR1 SGHAT and CDR2 FQNNGV. CDR3 in DNA: TGTGCCAGCAGCCCATGGACTAGCGGGGGCCACACAGATACGCAGTATTTT. Encoded protein: CASSPWTSGGHTDTQYF.

This clone showed up just a few times. This chain links TRBV11-3 with TRBJ2-5, with D uncertain. The CDR3 covers 14 residues. CDR1 is SGHNT, CDR2 YENEEA, per germline. With 1 base removed from V and 7 bases from J, the gap between germline ends came to 13 bases. CDR3 sequence (DNA): TGTGCCAGCAGCTTAGCGTCAGTTCCAGGGACCCAGTACTTC. This translates into CASSLASVPGTQYF.

The genes are TRBV7-8 and TRBJ1-4, with 9 bases aligning to TRBD1. The ends lost 1 base at V and 8 bases at J; junction bases unmatched: 5. The V gene's germline CDR1 is SGHVS and CDR2 FQNEAQ. This CDR3 is built from 15 residues. CDR3: CASSLGGTGSEKLFF. In nucleotides, the CDR3 is TGTGCCAGCAGCTTAGGGGGGACAGGGAGCGAAAAACTGTTTTTT. Full variable domain (remainder filled in from reference TRBV7-8 and TRBJ1-4): GAGVSQSPRYKVAKRGQDVALRCDPISGHVSLFWYQQALGQGPEFLTYFQNEAQLDKSGLPSDRFFAERPEGSVSTLKIQRTQQEDSAVYLCASSLGGTGSEKLFFGSGTQLSVL.

About this clone itself: One end of the junction fails to match germline, which may point to a read error. This sequence joins TRBV7-7 and TRBJ1-2, with unresolved D. In germline, CDR1 is SSHAT, CDR2 FNYEAQ (reference sequence). This CDR3 region has 15 residues. CDR3 sequence: CASSLTEKVCYGYTF. The CDR3 DNA is TGTGCTAGCAGTCTCACAGAGAAGGTATGTTATGGCTACACCTTC.